Each of the 22 T cell receptor beta chains below was sequenced from the same sample in a study of CD8+CD57+ T cells in acquired aplastic anemia. TCR beta VDJ combinations and CDR3 sequences were profiled from genomic DNA. TCRdb independently ran MiXCR on the reads; one entry per CDR3 protein. The table shows 150,000 or so distinct CDR3 sequences, with about 52% occurring only once. Patients who underwent sequencing had shown CD8+CD57+ cell expansion by flow cytometry. The source material was sorted CD4+, CD8+, or CD8+CD57+ T cells (not recorded which) from PBMCs. The receptors come from a human donor with aplastic anemia.

This clonotype was picked up many times. CDR3 sequence: CASSVRDSDGNTIYF. The CDR3 region has the DNA TGTGCCAGCAGCGTAAGGGACAGTGATGGAAACACCATATATTTT. The V call is TRBV9, the J call TRBJ1-3, with 7 bases lining up with TRBD1. The germline V gene has CDR1 SGDLS and CDR2 YYNGEE. The CDR3 runs to 15 residues. J gave up 3 bases and V 1 base, and 4 bases lay outside the gene matches.

A note on this clonotype: One end of the junction fails to match germline, which may point to a read error. This sequence joins TRBV7-8 and TRBJ2-7, with 13 bases matching TRBD2. Per germline, CDR1 SGHVS and CDR2 FQNEAQ. This CDR3 region has 13 residues. The CDR3 sequence is CASSLAGTSGVSF. CDR3 nucleotide sequence: TGTGCCAGCAGCCTAGCGGGGACTAGCGGGGTGTCCTTC.

The chain employs TRBV2 and TRBJ1-1; D unresolved. Germline CDR1 and CDR2: SNHLY and FYNNEI. This CDR3 contains 14 residues. V was clipped by 1 base and J by 5 bases, with 11 bases between them. The CDR3: CASSEGVGKTEAFF. The CDR3 nucleotides read TGTGCCAGCAGTGAAGGGGTTGGGAAAACTGAAGCTTTCTTT.

This clonotype was observed many times. The CDR3 region is CASSVDASSSYEQYF. The DNA of the CDR3 is TGTGCCAGCAGCGTCGACGCATCTAGCTCCTACGAGCAGTACTTC. The J gene is TRBJ2-7, the V gene TRBV9; the D is unclear. V dropped 2 bases and J dropped 0 bases, with 12 bases sitting between them. Per germline, CDR1 SGDLS and CDR2 YYNGEE. The CDR3 has 15 residues.

At least ten counts were recorded for this clonotype. The rearrangement links TRBV5-5 to TRBJ2-7, with 8 bases lining up with TRBD2. With 4 bases clipped from V and 2 bases from J, the junction kept 5 bases outside the gene matches. The CDR3 runs to 14 residues. The V gene's germline CDR1 is SGHKS and CDR2 YYEKEE (reference sequence). The CDR3 region has the DNA TGTGCCAGCAGCACGGGCGGGGGGCCCTACGAGCAGTACTTC. This encodes CASSTGGGPYEQYF.

This clonotype was counted at least ten times. The rearrangement joins TRBV7-9 to TRBJ2-5; D unresolved. The CDR3 has 14 amino acids. The germline V and J ends were trimmed by 0 bases and 1 base, with 6 bases remaining between them. In germline, CDR1 is SEHNR, CDR2 FQNEAQ (reference sequence). The CDR3 here is CASSLARVQETQYF. The DNA for the CDR3 is TGTGCCAGCAGCTTAGCTAGGGTCCAAGAGACCCAGTACTTC.

With regard to this clonotype: A much larger clone is a single base away; this may be a read error. The chain links TRBV10-3 to TRBJ1-2; 9 bases agree with TRBD1. The CDR3 has 14 residues. Trimming removed 10 bases from V and 6 bases from J; junction bases left unmatched: 12. Germline CDR1 is ENHRY and CDR2 is SYGVKD. The CDR3 sequence is CASTPQGALDGYTF. CDR3 nucleotides: TGTGCCAGCACCCCACAGGGGGCTTTAGATGGCTACACCTTC.

The chain employs TRBV29-1 and TRBJ2-7; TRBD1 aligns across 8 bases. CDR3 length equals 11 residues. Per the germline V gene, CDR1 is SQVTM and CDR2 is ANQGSEA. The J segment lost 6 bases and the V segment lost 6 bases, leaving 4 bases of the junction unmatched. CDR3 DNA sequence: TGCAGCGTAGAGGGACAGGCCGAGCAGTACTTC. Encoded protein: CSVEGQAEQYF.

The chain uses TRBV5-6 and TRBJ1-6; D gene ambiguous. Trimming stripped 0 bases from V and 9 bases from J, with 16 bases between. The CDR3 is 16 residues long. Germline V lookup: CDR1 SGHDT, CDR2 YYEEEE. Written as DNA, the CDR3 is TGTGCCAGCAGCTTGGCCTGGGGAGGGTCGGGTTCACCCCTCCACTTT. It is translated as CASSLAWGGSGSPLHF.

This chain uses TRBV6-5 with TRBJ1-2, with TRBD1 matching 8 bases. Germline V gene lookup returns CDR1 MNHEY and CDR2 SVGAGI. CDR3 size: 14 residues. V lost 0 bases, J lost 8 bases, and 5 bases stayed unmatched. In nucleotides, the CDR3 is TGTGCCAGCAGTTACTCTTGGGCAGGGGGCGGCTACACCTTC. Encoded protein: CASSYSWAGGGYTF.

The chain uses TRBV7-8 and TRBJ2-1; D possibly corresponds to TRBD1 (6 bases). V was trimmed by 1 base and J by 6 bases, leaving 10 bases between them. This CDR3 contains 14 residues. Germline V gives CDR1 SGHVS, CDR2 FQNEAQ. In DNA form, the CDR3 reads TGTGCCAGCAGCTTAGTAACAGGGACCAATGAGCAGTTCTTC. It encodes CASSLVTGTNEQFF.

This clonotype was found many times. The genes are TRBV7-9 and TRBJ2-1; D call uncertain. The CDR3 extends over 12 amino acids. V dropped 3 bases and J dropped 7 bases, with 7 bases sitting between them. Germline V gives CDR1 SEHNR, CDR2 FQNEAQ (reference sequence). The CDR3 DNA is TGTGCCAGCAGCTTGAAGGGTAATGAGCAGTTCTTC. Its translation is CASSLKGNEQFF.

A single count supports this clonotype. One end of the junction is discordant with germline, which a read error may explain. The chain combines TRBV24-1 with TRBJ2-7; D tentatively reads TRBD1 or TRBD2 (5 bases each). Germline-derived CDR1 and CDR2 are KGHDR and SFDVKD. The CDR3 totals 12 residues. Written as DNA, the CDR3 is TGTGCCACCAGTGATTATTGGGACGAGAAGTACTTC. This encodes CATSDYWDEKYF.

Ten or more counts support this clonotype. The chain has TRBV12-3 or TRBV12-4 and TRBJ1-2, with D uncertain. This CDR3 region has 12 residues. Trimming stripped 3 bases from V and 7 bases from J, with 9 bases between. DNA of the CDR3: TGTGCCAGCAGTTTCCGCCGAGGTGGCTACACCTTC. It specifies CASSFRRGGYTF.

V usage is TRBV2 and J usage is TRBJ1-5, with TRBD1 matching 7 bases. V trimming: 6 bases; J trimming: 6 bases; junction bases outside the gene matches: 2. CDR3 length: 12 amino acids. Germline CDR1 and CDR2: SNHLY and FYNNEI. The CDR3 sequence: CASSRGGQPQHF. The CDR3 DNA sequence: TGTGCCAGCAGCAGGGGGGGTCAGCCCCAGCATTTT.

The chain employs TRBV24-1 and TRBJ1-1; D not certain. Germline CDR1 is KGHDR and CDR2 is SFDVKD. With 3 bases removed from V and 10 bases from J, the gap between germline ends came to 11 bases. The CDR3 contains 12 residues. CDR3 loop: CATSDPLARAFF. The CDR3 DNA follows: TGTGCCACCAGTGATCCCCTGGCGCGAGCTTTCTTT.

This clonotype has a count of ten or more. The V call is TRBV4-1, the J call TRBJ2-7, with a possible D match to TRBD1 (5 bases). The CDR3 has 12 residues. Deletions cut 2 bases from V and 6 bases from J, with 8 bases between. Germline loops: CDR1 MGHRA, CDR2 YSYEKL. CDR3 sequence reads: CASSQTGSEQYF. The CDR3 DNA follows: TGCGCCAGCAGCCAAACAGGATCCGAGCAGTACTTC.

The chain couples TRBV4-2 to TRBJ2-7; 9 positions agree with TRBD1. The CDR3 length is 18 residues. The V gene's germline CDR1 is LGHNA and CDR2 YNFKEQ. V was pared by 1 base and J by 2 bases, with 12 bases of the junction left unmatched. This chain's CDR3 is CASSQGGTGIWFPYEQYF. CDR3 DNA: TGTGCCAGCAGCCAAGGAGGGACAGGGATTTGGTTCCCCTACGAGCAGTACTTC.

This clonotype was counted ten times or more. The rearrangement joins TRBV6-1 to TRBJ2-2; TRBD1 is a possible D gene (6 bases). The CDR3 extends over 14 amino acids. The germline V gene encodes CDR1 MNHNS and CDR2 SASEGT. With 3 bases removed from V and 3 bases from J, the gap between germline ends came to 8 bases. The CDR3 coding sequence is TGTGCCAGCAGTGAGAAGGGGGACACCGGGGAGCTGTTTTTT. It is translated as CASSEKGDTGELFF.

On this clonotype: The junction departs from germline at one end; a sequencing error may be responsible. The rearrangement uses TRBV19 and TRBJ1-2; 8 bases are a match to TRBD1. Per germline, CDR1 LNHDA and CDR2 SQIVND (reference sequence). This CDR3 is 12 amino acids long. CDR3 sequence reads: CAVDRGNDGYTF. CDR3 nucleotides: TGTGCCGTAGACAGGGGTAACGATGGCTACACCTTC.

V usage is TRBV10-1 and J usage is TRBJ2-3; no reliable D call. Deletions cut 2 bases from V and 0 bases from J, with 9 bases between. CDR3 size: 15 residues. Germline values: CDR1 WNHNN, CDR2 SYGVQD (reference sequence). As DNA, the CDR3 is TGCGCCAGCAGTGAGGACGTAACTAGCACAGATACGCAGTATTTT. Translated: CASSEDVTSTDTQYF.

About this clonotype itself: This may come from a read error, since a much larger clone is one base off. The DNA of the CDR3 is TGTGCCAGCAGCCACCTCCTGGAGGGACCGGAGACCCGGTACTTC. Encoded protein: CASSHLLEGPETRYF. This chain connects TRBV3-1 to TRBJ2-5; TRBD2 might be the D (6 bases). Germline loops: CDR1 LGHDT, CDR2 YNNKEL (reference sequence). The CDR3 spans 15 residues.